In this sample, the clone carrying this T cell receptor beta chain turned up many times. The target antigen is unknown. The data belong to a study of T cells in Graves' hyperthyroidism and ophthalmopathy. Patients aged 18 to 65 had newly diagnosed hyperthyroidism of under 2 months' duration. The V and J ends lost 1 base and 3 bases, in that order; junction bases with no gene match: 7. CDR3 length equals 16 residues. The germline V gene has CDR1 MNHNY and CDR2 SVGAGI (reference sequence). Findings of the study overall: A model of 13 V-J features distinguished ophthalmopathy from stable hyperthyroidism.

RNA transcripts provided the source from which TCR beta CDR3 regions were amplified. Primed by the HTBI set, a first-round RT-PCR was run on the TCR CDR3. TCRdb called the multiplex PCR reads again in MiXCR, with one record for every CDR3 protein. The sample carries 500,000 to 700,000 distinct CDR3 sequences, over 15% recorded once. The V gene is TRBV6-6, the J gene TRBJ1-1; 8 bases fit TRBD1. Material: blood. This TCR derives from a woman younger than 30 with Graves' hyperthyroidism. CDR3 sequence: CASSYWQGAVDTEAFF. The CDR3 coding sequence is TGTGCCAGCAGTTACTGGCAGGGGGCTGTCGACACTGAAGCTTTCTTT.